The source of this TCR beta chain is a study of cytomegalovirus exposure and HLA in healthy donors. Study as a whole: Most genotyped donors, around four fifths of more than 300, had Caucasian-associated genetic ancestry.

These donors, healthy bone marrow donors, were studied. Germline assignment: CDR1 MGHDK and CDR2 SYGVNS. V was clipped by 5 bases and J by 13 bases, with 17 bases between them. The CDR3 runs to 12 residues. Researchers ran the PCR with 60 Vbeta and 13 Jbeta primers. Authors' methods: In a later analysis, of 80 million to 90 million unique beta chains, roughly 11 million appeared in at least two donors. TCRdb keeps only in-frame clones here, not all; method: immunoSEQ multiplex PCR. The DNA gave D and trimming, while V, J and clone size come from that table. The table for this sample gives approximately 37,000 clones.

The V gene is TRBV25-1, the J gene TRBJ1-2; TRBD1 might be the D (5 bases). The sample consisted of PBMCs. This clonotype was sampled from a man aged 35-49 years in good health and CMV-seropositive. CDR3 sequence: CASSLGHTAITF. The CDR3 nucleotides are TGTGCCAGCAGTTTAGGACATACAGCAATCACCTTC.